These T cell receptor beta chains were read from a single sample in a study of blood T cell repertoires in COVID-19. Sequencing used immunoSEQ multiplex PCR; TCRdb keeps in-frame clones, though not all of them. The repertoire holds roughly 87,000 clones, with roughly 86% as singletons. The material sequenced was peripheral blood. All receptors derive from a man aged 45-65 years with active COVID-19. Each CDR3 is given with its conserved first and last residue. D genes are given only for firm matches. Clone sizes are given selectively: once, few, many, or a class where the clone is expanded.

d_gene | j_gene | v_gene | abundance | CDR3aa | CDR3nt
. | TRBJ2-1 | TRBV28 | once | CASSLYRDKQFF | TGTGCCAGCAGTTTATACCGGGACAAGCAGTTCTTC
. | TRBJ2-5 | TRBV5-6 | . | CASSPTKGGETQYF | TGTGCCAGCAGCCCGACCAAAGGCGGGGAGACCCAGTACTTC
. | TRBJ2-7 | TRBV28 | . | CASRRGSYEQYF | TGTGCCAGCAGGCGGGGCTCCTACGAGCAGTACTTC
TRBD1 | TRBJ1-2 | TRBV29-1 | . | CSGHLQGAGGYTF | TGCAGCGGCCACCTACAGGGGGCAGGGGGCTACACCTTC
. | TRBJ2-7 | TRBV6-5 | . | CASWDLRDEQYF | TGTGCCTCATGGGACTTGCGGGACGAGCAGTACTTC
TRBD2 | TRBJ2-1 | TRBV2 | . | CASTTERGGVQFF | TGTGCCAGCACCACCGAGCGGGGGGGCGTTCAGTTCTTC
. | TRBJ2-3 | TRBV2 | . | CASKGGGGDTQYF | TGTGCCAGCAAGGGGGGGGGCGGAGATACGCAGTATTTT
. | TRBJ2-7 | TRBV28 | . | CASSLQGLEYEQYF | TGTGCCAGCAGCCTGCAGGGGCTTGAGTACGAGCAGTACTTC
. | TRBJ2-5 | TRBV29-1 | . | CSASGGTETQYF | TGCAGCGCCTCAGGGGGGACAGAGACCCAGTACTTC
TRBD1 | TRBJ1-3 | TRBV5-1 | . | CASSLDLSTGAGNTIYF | TGCGCCAGCAGCTTGGATTTGAGTACAGGGGCTGGAAACACCATATATTTT
TRBD2 | TRBJ2-1 | TRBV10-2 | . | CASSESPTSGPSYNEQFF | TGCGCCAGCAGTGAGTCCCCGACTAGCGGCCCCTCCTACAATGAGCAGTTCTTC
TRBD1 | TRBJ1-1 | TRBV6-2/TRBV6-3 | . | CASSRDSENTEAFF | TGTGCCAGCAGCCGGGACAGCGAGAACACTGAAGCTTTCTTT
TRBD2 | TRBJ2-7 | TRBV15 | . | CATSAWTSGTGYEQYF | TGTGCCACCAGCGCCTGGACTAGCGGGACGGGGTACGAGCAGTACTTC
. | TRBJ2-7 | TRBV7-9 | once | CASSRLKGDNSYEQYF | TGTGCCAGCAGCCGCTTAAAAGGGGATAACTCCTACGAGCAGTACTTC
TRBD1 | TRBJ1-1 | TRBV18 | once | CASSPDRGSEAFF | TGTGCCAGCTCACCCGACAGGGGAAGTGAAGCTTTCTTT
. | TRBJ1-5 | TRBV30 | few | CAWSVQGDQPQHF | TGTGCCTGGAGTGTACAGGGAGATCAGCCCCAGCATTTT
TRBD1 | TRBJ2-3 | TRBV29-1 | . | CSVTGTGADTQYF | TGCAGCGTCACCGGGACAGGCGCAGATACGCAGTATTTT
TRBD1 | TRBJ1-2 | TRBV3-1/TRBV3-2 | . | CASSQVGTGGKGNYGYTF | TGTGCCAGCAGCCAAGTTGGGACAGGGGGCAAGGGGAACTATGGCTACACCTTC
. | TRBJ2-1 | TRBV27 | . | CASSPGNEQFF | TGTGCCAGCAGCCCGGGCAATGAGCAGTTCTTC
. | TRBJ1-6 | TRBV7-2 | . | CASSLEPGDNSPLHF | TGTGCCAGCAGCTTAGAGCCAGGGGATAATTCACCCCTCCACTTT
. | TRBJ2-5 | TRBV11-3 | . | CASSLDSEGTQYF | TGTGCCAGCAGCCTTGACTCTGAGGGGACCCAGTACTTC
. | TRBJ2-1 | TRBV5-6 | . | CASSSYDRSYNEQFF | TGTGCCAGCAGCTCCTACGACAGGTCCTACAATGAGCAGTTCTTC
. | TRBJ1-4 | TRBV27 | . | CASSLREGPNEKLFF | TGTGCCAGCAGTTTGCGGGAAGGTCCTAATGAAAAACTGTTTTTT
. | TRBJ2-2 | TRBV28 | . | CASSQQGTTGELFF | TGTGCCAGCAGCCAACAGGGTACCACCGGGGAGCTGTTTTTT
. | TRBJ1-2 | TRBV28 | . | CASRYNHGYGYTF | TGTGCCAGCAGATACAACCACGGGTATGGCTACACCTTC
TRBD2 | TRBJ2-5 | TRBV15 | . | CATSRALAGTQETQYF | TGTGCCACCAGCAGAGCACTAGCGGGTACCCAAGAGACCCAGTACTTC
. | TRBJ1-4 | TRBV4-3 | . | CASSQEGLWERPGELFF | TGCGCCAGCAGCCAAGAGGGTCTGTGGGAGCGACCAGGGGAACTGTTTTTT
TRBD2 | TRBJ2-5 | TRBV7-2 | . | CASSLNSGRETQYF | TGTGCCAGCAGCTTGAACAGCGGGAGGGAGACCCAGTACTTC
. | TRBJ2-3 | TRBV5-1 | . | CASSLEGGDTQYF | TGCGCCAGCAGCTTGGAGGGAGGAGATACGCAGTATTTT
. | TRBJ2-7 | TRBV4-1 | . | CASSQALAGPYEQYF | TGCGCCAGCAGCCAAGCACTCGCGGGTCCCTACGAGCAGTACTTC
. | TRBJ1-2 | TRBV3-1/TRBV3-2 | . | CASSPLLRDGYTF | TGTGCCAGCAGCCCCCTACTCAGGGATGGCTACACCTTC
. | TRBJ1-4 | TRBV30 | . | CAWSGVGARTNEKLFF | TGTGCCTGGAGTGGGGTGGGGGCTAGAACCAATGAAAAACTGTTTTTT
TRBD2 | TRBJ2-3 | TRBV7-9 | . | CASSKGDGTSGDF | TGTGCCAGCAGCAAAGGGGATGGGACTAGCGGGGATTTT
TRBD1 | TRBJ2-1 | TRBV5-6 | . | CASSSRTGAYNEQFF | TGTGCCAGCAGCTCCCGGACAGGGGCCTACAATGAGCAGTTCTTC
. | TRBJ1-2 | TRBV19 | few | CASNSLYGYTF | TGTGCCAGCAACAGTCTCTATGGCTACACCTTC
. | TRBJ2-1 | TRBV4-1 | . | CASSLRAGASSYNEQFF | TGCGCCAGCAGCTTAAGGGCAGGGGCTAGCTCCTACAATGAGCAGTTCTTC
. | TRBJ2-7 | TRBV27 | . | CASSLEGGSSYEQYF | TGTGCCAGCAGTTTAGAGGGCGGTAGCTCCTACGAGCAGTACTTC
TRBD1 | TRBJ1-2 | TRBV6-2/TRBV6-3 | . | CASSYMGQPYGYTF | TGTGCCAGCAGTTACATGGGACAGCCTTATGGCTACACCTTC
. | TRBJ2-2 | TRBV11-2 | few | CASSLAGSGGGELFF | TGTGCCAGCAGCTTAGCCGGGTCCGGGGGCGGGGAGCTGTTTTTT
TRBD1 | TRBJ2-7 | TRBV28 | . | CASSSGQGVLGEQYF | TGTGCCAGCAGTTCCGGACAGGGAGTTTTGGGGGAGCAGTACTTC
TRBD2 | TRBJ2-7 | TRBV7-8 | few | CASATSGGSYEQYF | TGTGCCAGCGCGACTAGCGGGGGATCCTACGAGCAGTACTTC
TRBD2 | TRBJ2-7 | TRBV10-2 | once | CASSEGSLAGDTSYEQYF | TGCGCCAGCAGTGAGGGTTCGCTAGCGGGGGATACATCCTACGAGCAGTACTTC
. | TRBJ1-6 | TRBV19 | . | CASSTYREPGGVGSPLHF | TGTGCCAGTAGTACTTATCGGGAGCCAGGAGGAGTAGGTTCACCCCTCCACTTT
. | TRBJ1-5 | TRBV11-2 | once | CASSLTGSGPQHF | TGTGCCAGCAGCTTAACCGGGTCCGGGCCCCAGCATTTT
TRBD1 | TRBJ1-4 | TRBV6-5 | few | CASRRMTGFEKLFF | TGTGCCAGCAGGAGGATGACAGGGTTTGAAAAACTGTTTTTT
. | TRBJ1-3 | TRBV5-1 | . | CASSLQGTSGNTIYF | TGCGCCAGCAGCTTGCAGGGAACCTCTGGAAACACCATATATTTT
TRBD1 | TRBJ2-5 | TRBV5-1 | . | CASSSAGTGVETQYF | TGCGCCAGCAGCTCCGCCGGGACAGGGGTAGAGACCCAGTACTTC
TRBD1 | TRBJ1-2 | TRBV7-2 | few | CASSPNRGQGYGYTF | TGTGCCAGCAGCCCCAACAGGGGGCAAGGCTATGGCTACACCTTC
. | TRBJ1-6 | TRBV18 | few | CASSQGGGNSPLHF | TGTGCCAGCTCACAAGGGGGGGGTAATTCACCCCTCCACTTT
. | TRBJ2-5 | TRBV4-1 | . | CASSQGVRPLETQYF | TGCGCCAGCAGCCAAGGAGTTCGTCCCCTGGAGACCCAGTACTTC